Here is one TCR beta chain with its context. This entry belongs to a study of T cell changes during pregnancy in multiple sclerosis. The CDR3 consists of 16 residues. Germline loops: CDR1 SGHVS, CDR2 FNYEAQ. Trimming cost V 5 bases and J 8 bases; bases outside gene matches: 14. Method: immunoSEQ multiplex PCR; TCRdb's copy keeps in-frame clones and lacks some. The sample lists about 87,000 clones; 90% to 95% were seen once. The sequenced sample was peripheral blood, obtained in the third trimester of pregnancy. The rearrangement joins TRBV7-6 to TRBJ2-2, with 7 bases matching TRBD1. The receptor comes from a female donor in good health, enrolled as a control in a pregnancy study. CDR3 sequence (DNA): TGTGCCAGCAGCACGGGACAGATCAGAAGGGGGGGGGAGCTGTTTTTT. It yields the protein CASSTGQIRRGGELFF.